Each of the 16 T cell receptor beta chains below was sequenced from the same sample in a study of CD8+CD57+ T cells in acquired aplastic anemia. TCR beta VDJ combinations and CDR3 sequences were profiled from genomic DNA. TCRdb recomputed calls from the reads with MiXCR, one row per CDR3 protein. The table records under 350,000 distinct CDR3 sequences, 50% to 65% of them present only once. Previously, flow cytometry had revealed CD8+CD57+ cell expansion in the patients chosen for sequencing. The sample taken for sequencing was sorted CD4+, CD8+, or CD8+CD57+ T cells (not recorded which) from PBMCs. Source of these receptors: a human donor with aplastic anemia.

DNA of the CDR3: TGCAGTGCGGCTCGGGACTACCTGTTGGCCCAGTACTTC. It specifies CSAARDYLLAQYF. The chain employs TRBV20-1 and TRBJ2-5; 7 nucleotides agree with TRBD2. The V segment lost 6 bases and the J segment 9 bases; nucleotides outside the gene matches: 13. CDR3 size: 13 residues. CDR1 is DFQATT, CDR2 SNEGSKA, per germline (reference sequence).

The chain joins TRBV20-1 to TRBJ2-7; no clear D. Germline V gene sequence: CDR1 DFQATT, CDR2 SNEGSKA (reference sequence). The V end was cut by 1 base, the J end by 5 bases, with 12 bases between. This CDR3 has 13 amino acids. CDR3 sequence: CSARVEPFDEQYF. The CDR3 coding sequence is TGCAGTGCTAGAGTGGAACCTTTCGACGAGCAGTACTTC.

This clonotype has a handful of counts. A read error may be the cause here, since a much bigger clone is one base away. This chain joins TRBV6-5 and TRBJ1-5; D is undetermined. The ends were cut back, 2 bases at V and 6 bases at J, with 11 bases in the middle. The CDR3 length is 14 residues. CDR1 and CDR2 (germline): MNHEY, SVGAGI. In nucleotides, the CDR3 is TGTGCCAGCAGTTACGCCAAGGTGAGTCAGCCCCAGCATTTT. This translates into CASSYAKVSQPQHF.

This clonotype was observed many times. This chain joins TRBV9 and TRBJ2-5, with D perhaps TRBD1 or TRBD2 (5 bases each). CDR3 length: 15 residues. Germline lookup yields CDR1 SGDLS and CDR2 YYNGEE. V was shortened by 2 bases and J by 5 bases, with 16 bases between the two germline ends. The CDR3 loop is CASSVGDLRRETQYF. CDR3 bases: TGTGCCAGCAGCGTTGGGGACCTACGTAGGGAGACCCAGTACTTC.

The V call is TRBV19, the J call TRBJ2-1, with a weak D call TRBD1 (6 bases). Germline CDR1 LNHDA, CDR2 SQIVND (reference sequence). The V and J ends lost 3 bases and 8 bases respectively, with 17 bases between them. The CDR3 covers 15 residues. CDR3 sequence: CASSILGAPSDEQFF. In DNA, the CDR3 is TGTGCCAGTAGTATTCTGGGGGCGCCCTCCGATGAGCAGTTCTTC. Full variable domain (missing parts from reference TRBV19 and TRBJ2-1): DGGITQSPKYLFRKEGQNVTLSCEQNLNHDAMYWYRQDPGQGLRLIYYSQIVNDFQKGDIAEGYSVSREKKESFPLTVTSAQKNPTAFYLCASSILGAPSDEQFFGPGTRLTVL.

The CDR3 DNA follows: TGCAGTGCATCATCCGGGACAGGCGTCTACGAGCAGTACTTC. The encoded protein is CSASSGTGVYEQYF. J is TRBJ2-7 and V is TRBV20-1; 8 bases align to TRBD1. Germline values: CDR1 DFQATT, CDR2 SNEGSKA (reference sequence). Germline trimming cut 6 bases from V and 3 bases from J; bases unmatched to any gene: 10. This CDR3 is 14 amino acids long.

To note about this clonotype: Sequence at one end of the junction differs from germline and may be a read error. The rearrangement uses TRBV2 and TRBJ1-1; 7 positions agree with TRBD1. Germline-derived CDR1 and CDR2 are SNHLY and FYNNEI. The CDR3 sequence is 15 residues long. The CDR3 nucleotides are TGTGCCAGCAGTGAAACCGGGACAGAGAGTGAAGAGGCTTCCTTT. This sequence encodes CASSETGTESEEASF. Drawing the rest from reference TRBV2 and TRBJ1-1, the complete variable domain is EPEVTQTPSHQVTQMGQEVILRCVPISNHLYFYWYRQILGQKVEFLVSFYNNEISEKSEIFDDQFSVERPDGSNFTLKIRSTKLEDSAMYFCASSETGTESEEASFGQGTRLTVV.

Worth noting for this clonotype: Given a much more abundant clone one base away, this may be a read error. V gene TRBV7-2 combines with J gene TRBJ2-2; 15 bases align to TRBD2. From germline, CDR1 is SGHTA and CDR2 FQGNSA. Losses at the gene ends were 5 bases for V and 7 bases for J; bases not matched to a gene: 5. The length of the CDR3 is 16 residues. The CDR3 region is CASSPGTSGGSGELFF. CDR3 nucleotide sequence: TGTGCCAGCAGCCCTGGGACTAGCGGGGGGAGCGGGGAGCTGTTTTTT. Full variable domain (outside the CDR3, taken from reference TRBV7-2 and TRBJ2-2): GAGVSQSPSNKVTEKGKDVELRCDPISGHTALYWYRQSLGQGLEFLIYFQGNSAPDKSGLPSDRFSAERTGGSVSTLTIQRTQQEDSAVYLCASSPGTSGGSGELFFGEGSRLTVL.

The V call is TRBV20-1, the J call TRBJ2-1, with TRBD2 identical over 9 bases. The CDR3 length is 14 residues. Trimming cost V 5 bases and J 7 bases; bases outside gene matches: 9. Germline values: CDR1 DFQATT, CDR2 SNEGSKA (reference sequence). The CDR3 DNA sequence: TGCAGTGCTGAAGGGGCTAGCGGGGTGAATGAGCAGTTCTTC. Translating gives CSAEGASGVNEQFF.

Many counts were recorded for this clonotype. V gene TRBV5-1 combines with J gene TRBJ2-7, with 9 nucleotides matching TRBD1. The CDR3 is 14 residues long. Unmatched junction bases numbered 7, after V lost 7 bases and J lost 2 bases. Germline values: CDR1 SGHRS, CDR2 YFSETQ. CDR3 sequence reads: CASASGTGPYEQYF. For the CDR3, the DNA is TGCGCCAGCGCTTCCGGGACAGGGCCCTACGAGCAGTACTTC.

The CDR3 sequence: CATSDSRGTSNQPQHF. The CDR3 DNA reads TGTGCCACCAGTGATTCGCGAGGTACGAGCAATCAGCCCCAGCATTTT. The chain employs TRBV24-1 and TRBJ1-5, with D unresolved. The CDR3 runs to 16 residues. V lost 2 bases to trimming and J lost 1 base, with 11 bases between them. Germline V gene lookup returns CDR1 KGHDR and CDR2 SFDVKD.

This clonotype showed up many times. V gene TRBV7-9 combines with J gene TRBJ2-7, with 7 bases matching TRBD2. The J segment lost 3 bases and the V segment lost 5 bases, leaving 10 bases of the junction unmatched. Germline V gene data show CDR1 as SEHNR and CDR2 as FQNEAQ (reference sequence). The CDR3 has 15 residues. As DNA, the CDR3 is TGTGCCAGCAGCCAAAGTGGCGGGGAGGGCTACGAGCAGTACTTC. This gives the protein CASSQSGGEGYEQYF.

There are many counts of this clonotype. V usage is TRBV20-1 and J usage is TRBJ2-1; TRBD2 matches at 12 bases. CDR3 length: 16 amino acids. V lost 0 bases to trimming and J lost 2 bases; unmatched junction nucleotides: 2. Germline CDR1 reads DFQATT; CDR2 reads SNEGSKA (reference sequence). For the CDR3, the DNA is TGCAGTGCTAGAGATCCTAGCGGGGGGGCCTACAATGAGCAGTTCTTC. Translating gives CSARDPSGGAYNEQFF.

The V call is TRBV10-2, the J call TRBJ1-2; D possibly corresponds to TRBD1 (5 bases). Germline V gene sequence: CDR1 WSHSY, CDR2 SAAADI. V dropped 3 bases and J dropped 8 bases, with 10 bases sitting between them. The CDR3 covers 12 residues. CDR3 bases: TGCGCCAGCAGTGAAAAAGGGGCCGGCTACACCTTC. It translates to CASSEKGAGYTF.

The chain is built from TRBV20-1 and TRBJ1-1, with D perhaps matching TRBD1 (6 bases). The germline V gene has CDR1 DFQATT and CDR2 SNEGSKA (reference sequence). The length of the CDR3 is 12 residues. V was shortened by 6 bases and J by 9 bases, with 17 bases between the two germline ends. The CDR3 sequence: CSAYPKQGKAFF. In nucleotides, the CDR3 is TGCAGTGCGTACCCGAAACAGGGTAAAGCTTTCTTT.

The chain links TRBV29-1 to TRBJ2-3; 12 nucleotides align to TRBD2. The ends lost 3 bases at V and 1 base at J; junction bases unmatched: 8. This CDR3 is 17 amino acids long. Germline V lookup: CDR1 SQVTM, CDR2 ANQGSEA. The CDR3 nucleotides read TGCAGCGTTGAGCGAACCCTAGCGGGAGGGGGCACAGATACGCAGTATTTT. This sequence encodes CSVERTLAGGGTDTQYF.